These 19 T cell receptor beta chains originate from one sample sequenced in a study of identical twins. TCRdb redid the calling of the 5' RACE reads with MiXCR, one entry per CDR3 protein. The sample consists of approximately 280,000 distinct CDR3 sequences, 8% to 9% of them appearing once. These records were also assigned to another study, of yellow fever vaccine responses in identical twins.

Sample: memory (CD45RO+) T cells sorted from blood. These receptors all come from a woman younger than 30 in good health.

The sample holds a few counts of this clonotype. The DNA of the CDR3 is TGTGCCAGCAGGGAGGACCGAGCCCCAGATACGCAGTATTTT. Residues: CASREDRAPDTQYF. The chain has TRBV2 and TRBJ2-3; tentative D call: TRBD2 (5 bases). CDR1 is SNHLY and CDR2 is FYNNEI in the germline V gene. This CDR3 has 14 residues. The V gene lost 6 bases and the J gene lost 4 bases, with 14 bases spanning the gap.

This clonotype was seen only a few times. The chain carries TRBV5-8 and TRBJ1-2, with D perhaps TRBD1 (6 bases). There are 14 residues in the CDR3. V was pared by 4 bases and J by 3 bases, with 13 bases between. CDR1 is SGHTS, CDR2 YDEGEE, per germline. The CDR3: CASSLYRADYGYTF. CDR3 nucleotide sequence: TGTGCCAGCAGCCTTTACAGGGCCGACTATGGCTACACCTTC.

This chain uses TRBV9 with TRBJ1-5; 9 nucleotides align to TRBD1. Germline V gene data show CDR1 as SGDLS and CDR2 as YYNGEE. The CDR3 is made up of 15 amino acids. V trimming: 3 bases; J trimming: 6 bases; junction bases outside the gene matches: 7. CDR3 in amino acids: CASSAGDRVSQPQHF. The CDR3 DNA is TGTGCCAGCAGCGCCGGGGACAGGGTAAGTCAGCCCCAGCATTTT.

The chain links TRBV24-1 to TRBJ2-2, with TRBD1 matching over 7 bases. V lost 3 bases and J lost 7; bases outside the gene matches: 10. This CDR3 region has 16 residues. Looked up from germline, CDR1 is KGHDR and CDR2 is SFDVKD. The CDR3 here is CATSDRTGSGYGELFF. CDR3 sequence (DNA): TGTGCCACCAGTGATAGGACAGGTTCGGGATACGGGGAGCTGTTTTTT.

This clonotype was detected many times. The chain combines TRBV24-1 with TRBJ2-3, with TRBD1 as a possible D gene (5 bases). CDR3 size: 14 residues. The germline V and J ends were trimmed by 3 bases and 2 bases, with 8 bases remaining between them. The germline CDR1 and CDR2 sequences are KGHDR and SFDVKD. The CDR3, as DNA: TGTGCCACCAGTGATCAGACAGCCACAGATACGCAGTATTTT. This translates into CATSDQTATDTQYF.

This sequence joins TRBV20-1 and TRBJ2-3; 9 nucleotides align to TRBD1. Germline V gene sequence: CDR1 DFQATT, CDR2 SNEGSKA (reference sequence). V dropped 6 bases and J dropped 6; count of bases not matched to a gene: 13. The CDR3 runs 15 residues. The CDR3 sequence is CSATSPGQGTDTQYF. CDR3 DNA: TGCAGTGCAACAAGCCCGGGACAGGGAACCGATACGCAGTATTTT.

This clonotype was seen repeatedly, ten times or more. The chain employs TRBV10-2 and TRBJ2-1; weak D call: TRBD1 (7 bases). There are 12 residues in the CDR3. V was cut by 6 bases and J by 7 bases, with 10 bases left in between. Germline V gene data show CDR1 as WSHSY and CDR2 as SAAADI. In DNA form, the CDR3 reads TGCGCCAGCAGCTCAGGGGGGAATGAGCAGTTCTTC. Amino acids: CASSSGGNEQFF.

This clonotype was seen ten or more times. The chain has TRBV5-1 and TRBJ1-3; TRBD1 aligns across 7 bases. This CDR3 region has 14 residues. Unmatched junction bases numbered 3, after V lost 4 bases and J lost 2 bases. CDR1 SGHRS and CDR2 YFSETQ come from the germline V gene. The CDR3 DNA reads TGCGCCAGCAGCGCCGGGACAGCTGGAAACACCATATATTTT. It is translated as CASSAGTAGNTIYF.

This clonotype was found many times. V and J are TRBV12-3 or TRBV12-4 and TRBJ2-1, with TRBD1 identical over 8 bases. This CDR3 is built from 15 residues. The J segment lost 6 bases and the V segment lost 5 bases, leaving 9 bases of the junction unmatched. The CDR3 loop reads CASSLTRDRLNEQFF. CDR3 nucleotides: TGTGCCAGCAGTCTTACTCGGGACAGGCTCAATGAGCAGTTCTTC.

This clonotype turned up a few times. The chain recombines TRBV13 with TRBJ2-1; 11 bases agree with TRBD2. The CDR3 has 15 amino acids. The trim removed 2 bases at V and 8 bases at J, leaving 5 bases unmatched. Germline V CDR1 and CDR2: PRHDT, FYEKMQ (reference sequence). For the CDR3, the DNA is TGTGCCAGCAGCTTAAATAGCGGGAGGGCAGATGAGCAGTTCTTC. Its translation: CASSLNSGRADEQFF.

The DNA of the CDR3 is TGTGCCACCAGCAGAAAACAGGACATACAAGAGACCCAGTACTTC. It translates to CATSRKQDIQETQYF. This sequence joins TRBV15 and TRBJ2-5, with D maybe TRBD1 (5 bases). From germline, CDR1 is LNHNV and CDR2 YYDKDF (reference sequence). The CDR3 is 15 residues long. The V gene lost 2 bases and the J gene lost 2 bases, with 12 bases spanning the gap.

This clonotype has only a few counts. The genes are TRBV5-6 and TRBJ2-1, with 11 bases fitting TRBD2. Germline CDR1 SGHDT, CDR2 YYEEEE. V was clipped by 4 bases and J by 7 bases; unmatched bases: 13. The CDR3 is made up of 17 amino acids. The CDR3 sequence is CASSPGLVAGGPNEQFF. The CDR3 DNA reads TGTGCCAGCAGCCCCGGCCTCGTAGCGGGAGGGCCAAATGAGCAGTTCTTC.

This clonotype was counted only a few times. In DNA, the CDR3 is TGCAGCGTTTCCGTGGGACTAGCGGCCTACGAGCAGTACTTC. Encoded protein: CSVSVGLAAYEQYF. V usage is TRBV29-1 and J usage is TRBJ2-7, with 11 bases lining up with TRBD2. Trimming cost V 5 bases and J 2 bases; bases outside gene matches: 5. The germline V gene has CDR1 SQVTM and CDR2 ANQGSEA. The CDR3 length is 14 residues.

The sample holds many counts of this clonotype. The V call is TRBV5-1, the J call TRBJ2-3; 7 nucleotides line up with TRBD2. Trimming took 1 base from V and 5 from J; bases not matched to a gene: 4. There are 14 residues in the CDR3. The germline V gene encodes CDR1 SGHRS and CDR2 YFSETQ. This CDR3 is CASSLMSGEDTQYF. CDR3 coding DNA: TGCGCCAGCAGCTTGATGAGCGGGGAAGATACGCAGTATTTT.

The chain uses TRBV18 and TRBJ2-1, with D perhaps TRBD2 (7 bases). Germline V lookup: CDR1 KGHSH, CDR2 LQKENI. There are 16 residues in the CDR3. Trimming shortened V by 2 bases and J by 7 bases, and 18 bases separated the two germline ends. The DNA for the CDR3 is TGTGCCAGCTCACCAGGATCTGGGGGGGCGCGAAATGAGCAGTTCTTC. This translates into CASSPGSGGARNEQFF.

At least ten counts were recorded for this clonotype. The chain joins TRBV29-1 to TRBJ2-1, with D tentatively TRBD1 or TRBD2 (6 bases each). The CDR3 is 14 amino acids. The V and J ends lost 7 bases and 4 bases respectively, with 17 bases between them. CDR1 is SQVTM and CDR2 is ANQGSEA in the germline V gene. CDR3 DNA: TGCAGCGGCCGAAGGGGGGTATTATACAATGAGCAGTTCTTC. Translation: CSGRRGVLYNEQFF.

This clonotype was counted ten times or more. This chain links TRBV3-1 with TRBJ2-5, with D unclear. Germline V gene sequence: CDR1 LGHDT, CDR2 YNNKEL (reference sequence). The CDR3 covers 15 residues. V was pared by 2 bases and J by 5 bases, with 15 bases between. The CDR3 bases are TGTGCCAGCAGCCAATATGCCTTAGCCGGGGAGACCCAGTACTTC. Protein sequence: CASSQYALAGETQYF.

The V call is TRBV27, the J call TRBJ2-7, with 11 bases lining up with TRBD1. After removal of 5 bases from V and 4 bases from J, the junction contained 7 bases not matched to a gene. Germline assignment: CDR1 MNHEY and CDR2 SMNVEV (reference sequence). CDR3 size: 15 residues. The CDR3 is CASSRTGTGGYEQYF. The CDR3 region has the DNA TGTGCCAGCAGTCGGACCGGGACAGGGGGATACGAGCAGTACTTC.

The table lists this clonotype with a few counts. The J gene is TRBJ2-1, the V gene TRBV12-5, with 8 bases that match TRBD1. CDR1 LGHNT and CDR2 FRNRAP come from the germline V gene. The CDR3 spans 14 residues. The V and J ends lost 6 bases and 0 bases, in that order; junction bases with no gene match: 1. In DNA, the CDR3 is TGTGCTAGTGGGGGGACAGGCTCCTACAATGAGCAGTTCTTC. The encoded protein is CASGGTGSYNEQFF.